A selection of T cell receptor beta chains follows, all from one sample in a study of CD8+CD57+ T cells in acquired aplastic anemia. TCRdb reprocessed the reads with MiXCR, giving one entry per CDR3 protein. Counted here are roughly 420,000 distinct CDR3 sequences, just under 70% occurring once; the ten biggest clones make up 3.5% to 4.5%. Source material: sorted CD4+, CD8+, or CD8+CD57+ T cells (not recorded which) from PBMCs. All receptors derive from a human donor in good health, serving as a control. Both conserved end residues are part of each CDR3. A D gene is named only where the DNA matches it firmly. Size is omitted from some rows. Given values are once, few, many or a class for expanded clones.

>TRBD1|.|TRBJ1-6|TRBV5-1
CASSSIQGVDSHLRF
TGCGCCAGCAGCTCGATACAGGGGGTCGATTCGCACCTCCGCTTT
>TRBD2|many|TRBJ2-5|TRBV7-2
CASSERLAGGETQYF
TGTGCCAGCAGCGAGAGGCTAGCGGGCGGGGAGACCCAGTACTTC
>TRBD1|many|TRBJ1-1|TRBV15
CATSRLDREHEAFF
TGTGCCACCAGCAGACTGGACAGGGAACATGAAGCTTTCTTT
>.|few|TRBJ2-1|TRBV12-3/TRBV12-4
CASSKRPYEQFF
TGTGCCAGCAGCAAACGGCCCTACGAGCAGTTCTTC
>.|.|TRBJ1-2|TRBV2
CASQRNYGYTF
TGTGCCAGTCAACGGAACTATGGCTACACCTTC
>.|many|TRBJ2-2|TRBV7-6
CASSLASGANTGELFF
TGTGCCAGCAGCTTAGCGTCAGGGGCGAACACCGGGGAGCTGTTTTTT
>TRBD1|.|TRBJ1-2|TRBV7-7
CASSPGLGRQGGSF
TGTGCTAGCAGCCCAGGTTTGGGACGACAGGGGGGATCATTC
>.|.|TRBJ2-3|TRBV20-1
CSAKTGQHYTQYF
TGCAGTGCCAAAACAGGACAACACTACACGCAGTATTTT
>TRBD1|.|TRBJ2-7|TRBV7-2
CASSQDRQGYEQYF
TGTGCCAGCAGCCAAGATCGACAGGGTTACGAGCAGTACTTC
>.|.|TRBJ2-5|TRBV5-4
CASSSGFRGETQYF
TGTGCCAGCAGCTCCGGGTTCCGGGGAGAGACCCAGTACTTC
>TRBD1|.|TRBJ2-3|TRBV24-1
CATSALGQGPDTQYF
TGTGCCACCAGTGCTCTTGGACAGGGTCCAGATACGCAGTATTTT
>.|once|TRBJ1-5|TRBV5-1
CASSLDVSKNQPQHF
TGCGCCAGCAGCTTGGACGTGAGCAAGAATCAGCCCCAGCATTTT
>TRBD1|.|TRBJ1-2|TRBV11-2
CASSALKQGSNYGYTF
TGTGCCAGCAGCGCCCTCAAACAGGGGAGTAACTATGGCTACACCTTC
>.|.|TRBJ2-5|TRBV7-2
CASSLAFSAAETHYF
TGTGCCAGCAGCTTGGCTTTCAGCGCAGCAGAGACCCATTACTTC
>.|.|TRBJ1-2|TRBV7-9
CASSSRTPLNGYTF
TGTGCCAGCAGCTCGAGGACACCACTCAATGGCTACACCTTC
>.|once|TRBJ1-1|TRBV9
CASRMWGKTEAHF
TGCGCCAGCCGCATGTGGGGGAAAACTGAAGCTCACTTT
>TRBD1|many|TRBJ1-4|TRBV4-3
CASSRDPTGQGDEKLFF
TGCGCCAGCAGCCGGGATCCGACGGGACAGGGGGATGAAAAACTGTTTTTT
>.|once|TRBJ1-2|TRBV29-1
CSVETWGGYGYTF
TGCAGCGTCGAGACATGGGGCGGCTATGGCTACACCTTC
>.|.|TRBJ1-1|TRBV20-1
CSAKAETSGAEAFF
TGCAGTGCTAAAGCTGAAACCTCTGGGGCTGAAGCTTTCTTT
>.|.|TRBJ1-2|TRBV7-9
CASTTGEGDTSPLGYTF
TGTGCCAGCACCACCGGGGAGGGAGATACTTCACCCCTCGGCTACACCTTC
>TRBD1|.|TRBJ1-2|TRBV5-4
CASSQGQDYGYTF
TGCGCCAGCAGCCAAGGACAGGACTATGGCTACACCTTC
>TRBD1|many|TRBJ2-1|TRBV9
CASSVSGTGSYNEQFF
TGTGCCAGCAGCGTATCTGGGACAGGGTCCTACAATGAGCAGTTCTTC
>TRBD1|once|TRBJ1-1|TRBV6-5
CASSYHKRGHAFF
TGTGCCAGCAGTTACCATAAAAGGGGGCATGCTTTCTTT
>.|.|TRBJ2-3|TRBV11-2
CASSVWNSRWNTDTQYF
TGTGCCAGCAGCGTATGGAACAGCAGGTGGAACACAGATACGCAGTATTTT
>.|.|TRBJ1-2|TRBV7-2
CASSWTGMVYGYTF
TGTGCCAGCAGCTGGACCGGGATGGTCTATGGCTACACCTTC
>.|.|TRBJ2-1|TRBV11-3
CASRGTCDEQFF
TGTGCCAGCAGGGGGACTTGTGATGAGCAGTTCTTC
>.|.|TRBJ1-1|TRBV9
CASSVGSNTEAFF
TGTGCCAGCAGCGTAGGGTCTAACACTGAAGCTTTCTTT
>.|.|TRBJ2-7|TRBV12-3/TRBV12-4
CASSFRGGQTAFYEQYF
TGTGCCAGCAGTTTCCGAGGGGGTCAAACGGCTTTCTACGAGCAGTACTTC
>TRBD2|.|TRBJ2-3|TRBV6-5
CASSSGGRSDTQYF
TGTGCCAGCAGTAGCGGGGGTCGTTCAGATACGCAGTATTTT
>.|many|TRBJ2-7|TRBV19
CASRGQGSLYEQYF
TGTGCCAGTAGAGGGCAGGGTAGTCTCTACGAGCAGTACTTC
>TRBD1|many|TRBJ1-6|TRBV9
CASSITGDPISPLHF
TGTGCCAGCAGCATAACAGGGGACCCTATTTCACCCCTCCACTTT
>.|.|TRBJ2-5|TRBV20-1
CSANGRSAGETQYF
TGCAGCGCTAACGGGCGCAGCGCTGGAGAGACCCAGTACTTC
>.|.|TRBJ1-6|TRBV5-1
CASSLAEGMGSPLHF
TGCGCCAGCAGCTTGGCCGAGGGAATGGGCTCACCCCTCCACTTT
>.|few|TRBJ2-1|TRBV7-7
CASSLGISAEQFF
TGTGCTAGCAGCTTAGGGATATCCGCTGAGCAGTTCTTC
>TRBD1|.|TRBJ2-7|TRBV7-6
CASSVTGAEFYEQHF
TGTGCCAGCAGCGTGACAGGGGCAGAATTCTACGAGCAGCACTTC
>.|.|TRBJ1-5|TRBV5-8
CASSFSPDQPQHF
TGTGCCAGCAGCTTTTCACCGGATCAGCCCCAGCATTTT
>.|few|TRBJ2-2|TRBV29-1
CSVEENSGELFF
TGCAGCGTTGAAGAAAACTCCGGGGAGCTGTTTTTT
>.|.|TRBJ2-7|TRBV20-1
CSAGGQAGASRGEQYF
TGCAGTGCTGGAGGACAGGCGGGGGCATCTAGGGGTGAGCAGTACTTC
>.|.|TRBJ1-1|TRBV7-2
CASSLSSVNTEAFF
TGTGCCAGCAGCTTAAGTTCCGTGAACACTGAAGCTTTCTTT
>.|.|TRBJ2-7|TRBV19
CASSMFTTASYAQYF
TGTGCCAGTAGTATGTTCACTACTGCCTCTTACGCGCAGTACTTC